The 22 T cell receptor beta chains given below trace back to one sample, sequenced in a study of cytomegalovirus exposure and HLA in healthy donors (dated 2017 in TCRdb). Libraries were prepared through the immunoSEQ multiplex PCR assay. For the multiplex PCR, a mixture combining 60 forward primers for TCR Vbeta segments and 13 reverse primers for TCR Jbeta segments was used. What TCRdb holds here is the immuneACCESS table cut down to in-frame rearrangements. Part of the clones is not present; checked against another copy, under half of the missing clones reflect an unresolved V gene, and the others are unexplained. The sample includes 150,000 to 180,000 clones, with approximately 74% observed a single time. Around 2.3% of the sample comes from the top ten. Sequencing used PBMCs. All receptors come from a man aged 25-45 years in good health and CMV-seronegative.

This clone has just a few counts. The genes are TRBV27 and TRBJ2-3, with 15 bases matching TRBD2. The CDR3 spans 17 residues. V lost 4 bases to trimming and J lost 5 bases; unmatched junction nucleotides: 7. CDR1 MNHEY and CDR2 SMNVEV come from the germline V gene (reference sequence). The chain's CDR3 is CASSSRTSGGVGDTQYF. DNA for the CDR3: TGTGCCAGCAGTTCCCGGACTAGCGGGGGGGTGGGAGATACGCAGTATTTT.

This clone was found a few times. The chain combines TRBV7-9 with TRBJ2-7, with 10 positions matching TRBD1. Germline CDR1 SEHNR, CDR2 FQNEAQ (reference sequence). Trimming took 5 bases from V and 0 from J; bases not matched to a gene: 4. The CDR3 has 15 amino acids. In DNA form, the CDR3 reads TGTGCCAGCAGCAGTGGACAGGGGGACTCCTACGAGCAGTACTTC. This codes for CASSSGQGDSYEQYF. Filled out from reference TRBV7-9 and TRBJ2-7, the complete variable domain reads DTGVSQNPRHKITKRGQNVTFRCDPISEHNRLYWYRQTLGQGPEFLTYFQNEAQLEKSRLLSDRFSAERPKGSFSTLEIQRTEQGDSAMYLCASSSGQGDSYEQYFGPGTRLTVT.

This chain joins TRBV11-2 and TRBJ1-1, with D possibly being TRBD1 (5 bases). This CDR3 is built from 13 residues. Germline CDR1 reads SGHAT; CDR2 reads FQNNGV. V was shortened by 1 base and J by 4 bases, with 7 bases between the two germline ends. This CDR3 is CASSLGQITEAFF. CDR3 DNA sequence: TGTGCCAGCAGCTTAGGACAGATCACTGAAGCTTTCTTT.

This clone showed up just once. The junction shows a germline mismatch at one end, possibly a read error. The chain is built from TRBV7-9 and TRBJ2-7, with D possibly TRBD2 on 5 matching bases. Germline V lookup: CDR1 SEHNR, CDR2 FQNEAQ (reference sequence). The CDR3 runs to 14 residues. The CDR3, as DNA: TGTTCCAGCAGCTTAGCCGGGGATTCCTACGAGCAGTACTTC. It is translated as CSSSLAGDSYEQYF.

The chain combines TRBV19 with TRBJ2-5; TRBD1 agrees at 10 bases. CDR1 and CDR2 from the germline V gene are LNHDA and SQIVND (reference sequence). The CDR3 has 15 amino acids. J was trimmed by 7 bases and V by 8 bases; bases with no gene match: 13. The CDR3 protein is CASEPGQGPSPTQYF. DNA for the CDR3: TGTGCCAGTGAGCCGGGACAGGGGCCTTCTCCGACCCAGTACTTC.

This clone came up once. This sequence joins TRBV5-5 and TRBJ1-1; 8 bases agree with TRBD1. The CDR3 runs to 17 residues. The V gene end was trimmed by 3 bases and the J gene end by 4 bases; junction bases not matched to a gene: 14. CDR1 and CDR2 (germline): SGHKS, YYEKEE (reference sequence). This chain's CDR3 is CASSSLTTGVIATEAFF. In DNA form, the CDR3 reads TGTGCCAGCAGCTCACTGACGACAGGGGTAATCGCCACTGAAGCTTTCTTT.

This clone was found a few times. The J gene is TRBJ2-2, the V gene TRBV28; TRBD1 aligns across 10 bases. The CDR3 totals 15 residues. With 5 bases clipped from V and 6 bases from J, the junction kept 6 bases outside the gene matches. CDR1 is MDHEN and CDR2 is SYDVKM in the germline V gene. Written as DNA, the CDR3 is TGTGCCAGCAGTGAGGGACAGGGGTTTCCCGGGGAGCTGTTTTTT. Amino acids: CASSEGQGFPGELFF.

This clone is a singleton in its sample. V is TRBV6-5 and J is TRBJ1-1; D uncertain. CDR1 is MNHEY and CDR2 is SVGAGI in the germline V gene. This CDR3 has 14 amino acids. V lost 0 bases to trimming and J lost 5 bases, with 10 bases between them. The CDR3: CASSYSRAGTEAFF. The CDR3 coding sequence is TGTGCCAGCAGTTACTCGAGGGCAGGAACTGAAGCTTTCTTT.

The chain carries TRBV4-2 and TRBJ2-5, with 7 bases matching TRBD2. V dropped 1 base and J dropped 5; count of bases not matched to a gene: 7. The CDR3 spans 15 residues. Germline lookup yields CDR1 LGHNA and CDR2 YNFKEQ. The CDR3 DNA reads TGTGCCAGCAGCCAAGGGCGGAGGGAGGGGGAGACCCAGTACTTC. It encodes CASSQGRREGETQYF.

The rearrangement joins TRBV7-2 to TRBJ2-7; D is perhaps TRBD2 (6 bases). Germline V lookup: CDR1 SGHTA, CDR2 FQGNSA. The V end lost 6 bases, the J end lost 3 bases, and 15 bases lay between the germline ends. CDR3 size: 14 residues. As DNA, the CDR3 is TGTGCCAGCAGTCTAGGGTGGAGGGACTACGAGCAGTACTTC. Protein product: CASSLGWRDYEQYF.

The chain combines TRBV30 with TRBJ2-7; D gene uncertain. The V end lost 3 bases, the J end lost 8 bases, and 23 bases lay between the germline ends. The CDR3 sequence is 15 residues long. The germline V gene encodes CDR1 GTSNPN and CDR2 SVGIG (reference sequence). The CDR3 region is CAWRSRRGLSCKQYF. CDR3 DNA sequence: TGTGCCTGGAGAAGCCGCAGAGGTCTCTCTTGCAAGCAGTACTTC.

The V and J genes are TRBV6-6 and TRBJ1-1; D not resolved. Germline V CDR1 and CDR2: MNHNY, SVGAGI (reference sequence). V gave up 0 bases and J gave up 4 bases, with 6 bases separating them. This CDR3 is built from 13 residues. The CDR3 sequence is CASSYSEGTEAFF. The CDR3 coding sequence is TGTGCCAGCAGTTACTCCGAGGGCACTGAAGCTTTCTTT.

This clone was counted a few times. The gene calls are TRBV19 and TRBJ1-5; 7 bases are shared with TRBD1. The CDR3 runs 15 residues. Germline loops: CDR1 LNHDA, CDR2 SQIVND (reference sequence). J was trimmed by 3 bases and V by 10 bases; bases with no gene match: 12. The CDR3 DNA sequence: TGTGCCACCCAAAAGGGACAGACTTCCAATCAGCCCCAGCATTTT. Translated, it gives CATQKGQTSNQPQHF.

The rearrangement uses TRBV28 and TRBJ1-1, with D unclear. This CDR3 comprises 14 residues. Germline-derived CDR1 and CDR2 are MDHEN and SYDVKM. The V and J ends lost 6 bases and 0 bases respectively, with 11 bases between them. This CDR3 reads CASRPGSLNTEAFF. The CDR3 region has the DNA TGTGCCAGCAGGCCGGGGTCCTTGAACACTGAAGCTTTCTTT.

This clone was picked up one time. The gene calls are TRBV7-2 and TRBJ2-3; 14 bases fit TRBD2. Germline lookup yields CDR1 SGHTA and CDR2 FQGNSA. The CDR3 consists of 19 residues. J lost 5 bases, V lost 5 bases, and 15 bases had no gene match. The CDR3 here is CASSRILTSGGAGKDTQYF. The CDR3 region has the DNA TGTGCCAGCAGCCGGATCTTGACTAGCGGGGGGGCGGGGAAAGATACGCAGTATTTT.

This chain uses TRBV28 with TRBJ2-3; 7 positions match TRBD2. V gave up 4 bases and J gave up 0 bases; unmatched junction bases: 4. The CDR3 covers 15 residues. CDR1 MDHEN and CDR2 SYDVKM come from the germline V gene. The CDR3 sequence: CASSSLARSTDTQYF. The CDR3 DNA follows: TGTGCCAGCAGTTCACTAGCGAGGAGCACAGATACGCAGTATTTT.

The chain links TRBV5-1 to TRBJ2-3; a possible D gene is TRBD2 (5 bases). CDR1 and CDR2 (germline): SGHRS, YFSETQ. V dropped 6 bases and J dropped 1 base, with 12 bases sitting between them. There are 14 residues in the CDR3. Written as DNA, the CDR3 is TGCGCCAGCAACATCAACGGGGGCACAGATACGCAGTATTTT. This codes for CASNINGGTDTQYF.

This clone has a single count. The CDR3 loop is CASSSGQGLDGYTF. For the CDR3, the DNA is TGTGCCAGCTCATCGGGACAGGGATTAGATGGCTACACCTTC. The genes are TRBV18 and TRBJ1-2; 9 bases line up with TRBD1. The germline gives CDR1 KGHSH, CDR2 LQKENI. The CDR3 extends over 14 amino acids. V was clipped by 5 bases and J by 6 bases; unmatched bases: 7.

This sequence joins TRBV7-9 and TRBJ2-1; the match to TRBD2 covers 7 bases. This CDR3 is built from 15 residues. V lost 5 bases to trimming and J lost 5 bases; unmatched junction nucleotides: 9. The germline V gene encodes CDR1 SEHNR and CDR2 FQNEAQ (reference sequence). The CDR3 is CASSPHGGDHNEQFF. The CDR3 DNA reads TGTGCCAGCAGCCCACATGGGGGGGACCACAATGAGCAGTTCTTC.

This clone appeared a few times. This chain connects TRBV27 to TRBJ2-7; the match to TRBD2 covers 10 bases. This CDR3 comprises 15 residues. The V segment lost 5 bases and the J segment 0 bases; nucleotides outside the gene matches: 4. Per the germline V gene, CDR1 is MNHEY and CDR2 is SMNVEV (reference sequence). The CDR3 region is CASSPGLAASYEQYF. CDR3 nucleotides: TGTGCCAGCAGTCCCGGACTAGCGGCCTCCTACGAGCAGTACTTC.

This chain joins TRBV4-2 and TRBJ2-3; TRBD2 is a possible D gene (5 bases). Per germline, CDR1 LGHNA and CDR2 YNFKEQ. Trimming took off 1 base at V and 1 base at J, with 12 bases between the two ends. The CDR3 extends over 16 amino acids. The CDR3 nucleotides read TGTGCCAGCAGCCAAGCCCAGCGGTCCGGCACAGATACGCAGTATTTT. As protein: CASSQAQRSGTDTQYF.

V is TRBV18 and J is TRBJ1-5; possibly TRBD1 for D (5 bases). Germline V gene sequence: CDR1 KGHSH, CDR2 LQKENI. CDR3 length equals 14 residues. The V end lost 6 bases, the J end lost 4 bases, and 13 bases lay between the germline ends. CDR3 residues: CASSRDGRNQPQHF. Here the CDR3 DNA reads TGTGCCAGCTCGCGGGACGGTAGAAATCAGCCCCAGCATTTT.